This is a list of T cell receptor beta chains from one sample in a study of PD-L1 blockade in urothelial cancer. The table came from immunoSEQ multiplex PCR; TCRdb's copy has only in-frame clones and leaves some out. The profile shows some 63,000 clones, roughly four fifths of them singletons. The source was PBMCs, collected around atezolizumab (anti-PD-L1) treatment. These receptor sequences come from a man between 65 and 79 years old with urothelial cancer. Each CDR3 is given with its conserved first and last residue. Each record gives: CDR3 DNA, CDR3 protein, clone size, J gene, D gene, V gene. D genes are given only for firm matches. Only part of the rows carry a size: once, few, many, or a class if the clone is expanded.

cdr3_nt: TGTGCCAGCAGCCTCGGACAGGGCGCTGAAGCTTTCTTT; cdr3_aa: CASSLGQGAEAFF; clone_size: -; j_call: TRBJ1-1; d_call: TRBD1; v_call: TRBV7-3
cdr3_nt: TGTGCCAGCAGCTTAGTGGAGGCGGAACCCTCCTACGAGCAGTACTTC; cdr3_aa: CASSLVEAEPSYEQYF; clone_size: -; j_call: TRBJ2-7; d_call: -; v_call: TRBV11-2
cdr3_nt: TGTGCCAGTAGTATGCCCCGCCAGGGCTCCGAGACCCAGTACTTC; cdr3_aa: CASSMPRQGSETQYF; clone_size: -; j_call: TRBJ2-5; d_call: -; v_call: TRBV19
cdr3_nt: TGTGCCAGCAGCTTATCTTCCTACGAGCAGTACTTC; cdr3_aa: CASSLSSYEQYF; clone_size: once; j_call: TRBJ2-7; d_call: -; v_call: TRBV7-2
cdr3_nt: TGTGCCAGCAGCTTACGGACTAGCGGTGTTAGCGGGGAGCTGTTTTTT; cdr3_aa: CASSLRTSGVSGELFF; clone_size: -; j_call: TRBJ2-2; d_call: TRBD2; v_call: TRBV7-3
cdr3_nt: TGTGCCAGCAGTGAAGGCGGATCAGTGGTAAACCAAGAGACCCAGTACTTC; cdr3_aa: CASSEGGSVVNQETQYF; clone_size: once; j_call: TRBJ2-5; d_call: -; v_call: TRBV25-1
cdr3_nt: TGTGCCAGCATCTCTTTGGCTAGCGGGTTGAACATTCAGTACTTC; cdr3_aa: CASISLASGLNIQYF; clone_size: -; j_call: TRBJ2-4; d_call: TRBD2; v_call: TRBV27
cdr3_nt: TGTGCCAGCAGTTTATCAAGGGGACTGGGCGGGGAGCTGTTTTTT; cdr3_aa: CASSLSRGLGGELFF; clone_size: -; j_call: TRBJ2-2; d_call: -; v_call: TRBV27
cdr3_nt: TGTGCCAGCAGTTATTCAGGACAGGGTGAAGCTTTCTTT; cdr3_aa: CASSYSGQGEAFF; clone_size: -; j_call: TRBJ1-1; d_call: TRBD1; v_call: TRBV6-5
cdr3_nt: TGTGCCAGCAGCTTTCGTACTAACACAGATACGCAGTATTTT; cdr3_aa: CASSFRTNTDTQYF; clone_size: few; j_call: TRBJ2-3; d_call: -; v_call: TRBV7-2
cdr3_nt: TGTGCCAGCAGCTCCTCGCCGGGACATTCGACCTATGGCTACACCTTC; cdr3_aa: CASSSSPGHSTYGYTF; clone_size: -; j_call: TRBJ1-2; d_call: -; v_call: TRBV7-9
cdr3_nt: TGTGCCAGCAGCCCGAGGGGGCGACAGGGTACCGGCGGGGAGCTGTTTTTT; cdr3_aa: CASSPRGRQGTGGELFF; clone_size: -; j_call: TRBJ2-2; d_call: TRBD1; v_call: TRBV27
cdr3_nt: TGTGCCAGCAGCGTCGGGAGCGGAGACTACAATGAGCAGTTCTTC; cdr3_aa: CASSVGSGDYNEQFF; clone_size: -; j_call: TRBJ2-1; d_call: -; v_call: TRBV9
cdr3_nt: TGTGCCAGCAGCCCGTGGACAGGGGTCGGGGATTTGGAAGCTTTCTTT; cdr3_aa: CASSPWTGVGDLEAFF; clone_size: -; j_call: TRBJ1-1; d_call: TRBD1; v_call: TRBV7-2